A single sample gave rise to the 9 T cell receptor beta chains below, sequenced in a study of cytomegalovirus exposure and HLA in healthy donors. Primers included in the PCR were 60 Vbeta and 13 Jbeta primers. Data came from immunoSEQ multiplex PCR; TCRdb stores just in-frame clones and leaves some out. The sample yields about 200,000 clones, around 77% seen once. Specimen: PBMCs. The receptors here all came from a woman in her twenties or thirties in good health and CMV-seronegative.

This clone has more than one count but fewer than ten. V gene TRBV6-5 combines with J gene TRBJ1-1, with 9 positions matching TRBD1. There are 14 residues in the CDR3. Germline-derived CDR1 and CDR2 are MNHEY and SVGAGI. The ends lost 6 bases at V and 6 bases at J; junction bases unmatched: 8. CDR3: CASRTTGGDAEAFF. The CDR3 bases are TGTGCCAGCAGGACGACAGGGGGGGACGCTGAAGCTTTCTTT.

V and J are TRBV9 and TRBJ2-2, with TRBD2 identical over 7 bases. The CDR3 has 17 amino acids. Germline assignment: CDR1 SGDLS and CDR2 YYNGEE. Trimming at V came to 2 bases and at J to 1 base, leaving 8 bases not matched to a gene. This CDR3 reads CASSVLLAAKNTGELFF. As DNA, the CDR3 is TGTGCCAGCAGCGTGTTGCTAGCGGCAAAGAACACCGGGGAGCTGTTTTTT.

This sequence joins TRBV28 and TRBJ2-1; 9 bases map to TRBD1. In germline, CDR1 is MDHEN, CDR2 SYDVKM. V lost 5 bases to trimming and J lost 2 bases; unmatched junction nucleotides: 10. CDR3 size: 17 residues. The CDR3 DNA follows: TGTGCCAGCAGTCTCTATACGGGGACAGGGACCTACAATGAGCAGTTCTTC. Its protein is CASSLYTGTGTYNEQFF. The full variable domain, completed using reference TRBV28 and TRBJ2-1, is DVKVTQSSRYLVKRTGEKVFLECVQDMDHENMFWYRQDPGLGLRLIYFSYDVKMKEKGDIPEGYSVSREKKERFSLILESASTNQTSMYLCASSLYTGTGTYNEQFFGPGTRLTVL.

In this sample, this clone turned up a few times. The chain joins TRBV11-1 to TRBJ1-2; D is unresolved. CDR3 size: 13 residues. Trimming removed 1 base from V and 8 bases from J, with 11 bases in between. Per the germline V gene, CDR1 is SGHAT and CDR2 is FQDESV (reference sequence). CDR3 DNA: TGTGCCAGCAGCTTAGGCGGTTGGCGAGGCTACACCTTC. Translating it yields CASSLGGWRGYTF.

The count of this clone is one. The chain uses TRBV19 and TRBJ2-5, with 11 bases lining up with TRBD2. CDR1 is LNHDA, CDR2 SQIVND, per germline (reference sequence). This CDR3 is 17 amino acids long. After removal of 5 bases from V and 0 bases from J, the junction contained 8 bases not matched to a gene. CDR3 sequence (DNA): TGTGCCAGTAGTGGAAGACTAGCGGGGCAGAACCAAGAGACCCAGTACTTC. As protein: CASSGRLAGQNQETQYF.

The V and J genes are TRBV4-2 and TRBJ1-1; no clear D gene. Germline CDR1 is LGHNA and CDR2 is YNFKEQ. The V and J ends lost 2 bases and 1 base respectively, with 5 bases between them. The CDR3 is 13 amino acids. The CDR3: CASSQSPNTEAFF. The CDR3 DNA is TGTGCCAGCAGCCAAAGCCCGAACACTGAAGCTTTCTTT.

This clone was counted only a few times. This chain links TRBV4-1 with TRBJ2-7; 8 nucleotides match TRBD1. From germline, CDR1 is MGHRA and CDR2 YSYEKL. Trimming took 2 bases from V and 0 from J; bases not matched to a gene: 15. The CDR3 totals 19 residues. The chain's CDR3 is CASSQRYNPGQAFSYEQYF. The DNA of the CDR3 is TGCGCCAGCAGCCAACGATATAACCCGGGACAGGCCTTCTCCTACGAGCAGTACTTC.

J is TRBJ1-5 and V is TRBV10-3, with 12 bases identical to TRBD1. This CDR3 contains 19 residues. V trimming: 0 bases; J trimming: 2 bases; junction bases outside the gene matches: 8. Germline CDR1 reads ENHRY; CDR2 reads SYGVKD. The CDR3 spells CAISESRDRGPRGNQPQHF. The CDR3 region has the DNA TGTGCCATCAGTGAGTCACGGGACAGGGGGCCTCGGGGCAATCAGCCCCAGCATTTT.

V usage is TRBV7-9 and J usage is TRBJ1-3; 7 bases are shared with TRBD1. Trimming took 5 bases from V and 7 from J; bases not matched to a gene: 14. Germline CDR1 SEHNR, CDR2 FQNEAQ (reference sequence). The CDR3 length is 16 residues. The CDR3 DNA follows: TGTGCCAGCAGCCGCCCGGGGGGGACAGCCGTGAACACCATATATTTT. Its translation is CASSRPGGTAVNTIYF.